These 24 T cell receptor beta chains originate from one sample sequenced in a study of control samples from healthy donors and cancer patients (dated by TCRdb to the early 2020s). The library relied on the immunoSEQ multiplex PCR assay. Not all clones reach the TCRdb copy of this immuneACCESS table, which keeps in-frame sequences only. Checked studies attribute under half of the gap to unresolved V genes and leave the rest unexplained. The sample contains about 83,000 clones, 91% of them found a single time. Approximately 15% of the sample goes to the ten largest clones. Sequencing input: blood. All receptors derive from a man aged 45 to 65 in good health.

CDR3 nucleotides: TGTGCCAGCAGCTGGACAGGTTTTGGGAATCAGCCCCAGCATTTT. It encodes CASSWTGFGNQPQHF. V gene TRBV11-2 combines with J gene TRBJ1-5; 7 nucleotides align to TRBD1. The V gene's germline CDR1 is SGHAT and CDR2 FQNNGV. V shed 4 bases, J shed 4 bases, and the junction held 7 bases outside the gene matches. The CDR3 sequence is 15 residues long.

The CDR3 DNA is TGTGCCAGCAGCCAAGATTGGACTTTGGGGCCTGGGGAGCTGTTTTTT. Protein product: CASSQDWTLGPGELFF. The chain couples TRBV14 to TRBJ2-2, with D perhaps matching TRBD1 or TRBD2 (5 bases each). Germline loops: CDR1 SGHDN, CDR2 FVKESK. Between the trimmed V and J ends, which lost 0 bases and 8 bases, there was a span of 16 bases. This CDR3 is 16 amino acids long.

This clone was detected only once. The rearrangement uses TRBV9 and TRBJ2-5; D perhaps matches TRBD1 (5 bases). Trimming cost V 2 bases and J 2 bases, with 13 bases left between them. This CDR3 has 15 amino acids. Germline CDR1 SGDLS, CDR2 YYNGEE. CDR3 coding DNA: TGTGCCAGCAGCGTGGGTCAGGGCAGGCAAGAGACCCAGTACTTC. Translation: CASSVGQGRQETQYF.

The sample holds one count of this clone. The chain couples TRBV18 to TRBJ2-3, with TRBD2 as a possible D gene (5 bases). The germline V and J ends were trimmed by 5 bases and 6 bases, with 9 bases remaining between them. Germline CDR1 reads KGHSH; CDR2 reads LQKENI. The CDR3 covers 12 residues. The CDR3 DNA reads TGTGCCAGCTCAGAACCGGGGGATACGCAGTATTTT. This codes for CASSEPGDTQYF.

V gene TRBV10-3 combines with J gene TRBJ2-5; no reliable D call. From germline, CDR1 is ENHRY and CDR2 SYGVKD. This CDR3 comprises 13 residues. V was pared by 10 bases and J by 4 bases, with 16 bases between. The CDR3 nucleotides read TGTGCCACCCTCGATAGCCTTAGAGAGACCCAGTACTTC. It encodes CATLDSLRETQYF.

The chain couples TRBV13 to TRBJ1-6; D remains ambiguous. The germline V and J ends were trimmed by 5 bases and 7 bases, with 9 bases remaining between them. The CDR3 runs 13 residues. CDR1 and CDR2 from the germline V gene are PRHDT and FYEKMQ (reference sequence). CDR3 coding DNA: TGTGCCAGCAGCATCCTGCAGAATTCACCCCTCCACTTT. Translation gives CASSILQNSPLHF.

In DNA form, the CDR3 reads TGCGCCAGCAGCCAATTGACAGGAGGGGAGACCCAGTACTTC. Encoded protein: CASSQLTGGETQYF. V gene TRBV4-3 combines with J gene TRBJ2-5; D tentatively fits TRBD1 or TRBD2 (6 bases each). Trimming pared 2 bases from V and 5 bases from J, leaving 12 bases between. There are 14 residues in the CDR3. Germline CDR1 reads LGHNA; CDR2 reads YSLEER.

The chain combines TRBV29-1 with TRBJ1-2; D unresolved. CDR1 is SQVTM and CDR2 is ANQGSEA in the germline V gene. Trimming cost V 4 bases and J 7 bases, with 10 bases left between them. The length of the CDR3 is 11 residues. The CDR3 DNA follows: TGCAGCGTTGTTTCCGGCGGTGGCTACACCTTC. Encoded protein: CSVVSGGGYTF.

V gene TRBV19 combines with J gene TRBJ1-4; 10 bases line up with TRBD1. This CDR3 spans 15 amino acids. Germline loops: CDR1 LNHDA, CDR2 SQIVND (reference sequence). V trimming: 7 bases; J trimming: 8 bases; junction bases outside the gene matches: 10. For the CDR3, the DNA is TGTGCCAGTACCCTTCTGCCGGGACAGGGGGAAAAACTGTTTTTT. Translated: CASTLLPGQGEKLFF.

This chain links TRBV5-1 with TRBJ1-1; D gene ambiguous. This CDR3 contains 15 residues. V lost 4 bases to trimming and J lost 5 bases, with 18 bases between them. The V gene's germline CDR1 is SGHRS and CDR2 YFSETQ. CDR3 in DNA: TGCGCCAGCAGCGACCGGACGGGCCCCGGGACTGAAGCTTTCTTT. Translated, it gives CASSDRTGPGTEAFF.

The rearrangement links TRBV30 to TRBJ1-2; TRBD1 matches at 7 bases. There are 15 residues in the CDR3. Per germline, CDR1 GTSNPN and CDR2 SVGIG (reference sequence). The V gene end was trimmed by 1 base and the J gene end by 4 bases; junction bases not matched to a gene: 9. The CDR3: CAWSAQQGRVYGYTF. The CDR3 DNA is TGTGCCTGGAGTGCCCAACAGGGGAGAGTCTATGGCTACACCTTC. The whole variable domain, remainder taken from reference TRBV30 and TRBJ1-2, is SQTIHQWPATLVQPVGSPLSLECTVEGTSNPNLYWYRQAAGRGLQLLFYSVGIGQISSEVPQNLSASRPQDRQFILSSKKLLLSDSGFYLCAWSAQQGRVYGYTFGSGTRLTVV.

This rearrangement joins TRBV5-4 to TRBJ1-2; D gene ambiguous. V lost 4 bases and J 0 bases, leaving 16 bases between the germline ends. The CDR3 has 16 residues. Germline V gene lookup returns CDR1 SGHNT and CDR2 YYREEE (reference sequence). CDR3: CASSPGVQRANYGYTF. As DNA, the CDR3 is TGTGCCAGCAGCCCCGGGGTTCAAAGGGCTAACTATGGCTACACCTTC.

J is TRBJ1-1 and V is TRBV5-1; no clear D. V was cut by 4 bases and J by 2 bases, with 3 bases left in between. The CDR3 runs to 11 residues. Germline V gives CDR1 SGHRS, CDR2 YFSETQ. The CDR3 DNA is TGCGCCAGCAGCCAAAACACTGAAGCTTTCTTT. This encodes CASSQNTEAFF. Combining the CDR3 with reference TRBV5-1 and TRBJ1-1 gives the whole variable domain KAGVTQTPRYLIKTRGQQVTLSCSPISGHRSVSWYQQTPGQGLQFLFEYFSETQRNKGNFPGRFSGRQFSNSRSEMNVSTLELGDSALYLCASSQNTEAFFGQGTRLTVV.

The chain combines TRBV19 with TRBJ1-5, with D maybe TRBD1 (6 bases). The CDR3 length is 15 residues. With 1 base removed from V and 7 bases from J, the gap between germline ends came to 14 bases. The germline V gene encodes CDR1 LNHDA and CDR2 SQIVND (reference sequence). This CDR3 is CASSIVGGGKQPQHF. The CDR3 bases are TGTGCCAGTAGTATAGTAGGAGGGGGTAAGCAGCCCCAGCATTTT.

This chain connects TRBV12-3 or TRBV12-4 to TRBJ2-1; D remains unclear. V dropped 5 bases and J dropped 9 bases, with 11 bases sitting between them. The CDR3 loop spans 12 amino acids. The CDR3: CASSLLLSEQFF. As DNA, the CDR3 is TGTGCCAGCAGTCTTCTTCTGAGTGAGCAGTTCTTC.

The gene calls are TRBV11-2 and TRBJ1-5; D possibly corresponds to TRBD1 (5 bases). The germline V and J ends were trimmed by 1 base and 9 bases, with 10 bases remaining between them. From germline, CDR1 is SGHAT and CDR2 FQNNGV. The CDR3 totals 13 residues. In nucleotides, the CDR3 is TGTGCCAGCAGCTTAGGCCAGGGCGGGCCCCAGCATTTT. Protein: CASSLGQGGPQHF. Looking up the rest from reference TRBV11-2 and TRBJ1-5 gives the full variable domain: EAGVAQSPRYKIIEKRQSVAFWCNPISGHATLYWYQQILGQGPKLLIQFQNNGVVDDSQLPKDRFSAERLKGVDSTLKIQPAKLEDSAVYLCASSLGQGGPQHFGDGTRLSIL.

The chain employs TRBV14 and TRBJ2-1; the D is unclear. This CDR3 spans 15 amino acids. In germline, CDR1 is SGHDN, CDR2 FVKESK. The ends were cut back, 0 bases at V and 2 bases at J, with 8 bases in the middle. The CDR3 reads CASSQDRKTYNEQFF. In DNA, the CDR3 is TGTGCCAGCAGCCAAGATCGAAAGACCTACAATGAGCAGTTCTTC. Supplemented by reference TRBV14 and TRBJ2-1, the full variable domain reads EAGVTQFPSHSVIEKGQTVTLRCDPISGHDNLYWYRRVMGKEIKFLLHFVKESKQDESGMPNNRFLAERTGGTYSTLKVQPAELEDSGVYFCASSQDRKTYNEQFFGPGTRLTVL.

This chain joins TRBV4-1 and TRBJ1-1; the match to TRBD1 covers 7 bases. V shed 4 bases, J shed 2 bases, and the junction held 16 bases outside the gene matches. The CDR3 spans 18 residues. Per germline, CDR1 MGHRA and CDR2 YSYEKL. CDR3 coding DNA: TGCGCCAGCAGCCTAACCAGAAAGGACAGGATACCCAACACTGAAGCTTTCTTT. Translating gives CASSLTRKDRIPNTEAFF.

This clone was seen a single time. The chain couples TRBV7-9 to TRBJ2-5; D is perhaps TRBD1 or TRBD2 (5 bases each). V dropped 5 bases and J dropped 0 bases, with 7 bases sitting between them. CDR3 length: 13 residues. Germline V gene sequence: CDR1 SEHNR, CDR2 FQNEAQ (reference sequence). CDR3 residues: CASSRDDQETQYF. The CDR3 nucleotides read TGTGCCAGCAGCCGGGACGACCAAGAGACCCAGTACTTC.

The gene calls are TRBV5-6 and TRBJ1-4, with TRBD1 matching 10 bases. After removal of 3 bases from V and 4 bases from J, the junction contained 9 bases not matched to a gene. The CDR3 is 17 amino acids. The V gene's germline CDR1 is SGHDT and CDR2 YYEEEE. The CDR3 nucleotides are TGTGCCAGCAGCTCCTCCGGGACAGGGGCACTTAATGAAAAACTGTTTTTT. Its protein product is CASSSSGTGALNEKLFF. The full variable domain, in which reference TRBV5-6 and TRBJ1-4 provide the parts outside the CDR3, is DAGVTQSPTHLIKTRGQQVTLRCSPKSGHDTVSWYQQALGQGPQFIFQYYEEEERQRGNFPDRFSGHQFPNYSSELNVNALLLGDSALYLCASSSSGTGALNEKLFFGSGTQLSVL.

The chain recombines TRBV15 with TRBJ1-5, with TRBD1 as a possible D gene (5 bases). The CDR3 extends over 14 amino acids. Germline-derived CDR1 and CDR2 are LNHNV and YYDKDF (reference sequence). V gave up 0 bases and J gave up 7 bases, with 10 bases separating them. The CDR3 spells CATSREGGWQPQHF. CDR3 coding DNA: TGTGCCACCAGCAGAGAGGGGGGTTGGCAGCCCCAGCATTTT.

The V gene is TRBV11-2, the J gene TRBJ1-1; TRBD1 matches at 7 bases. After removal of 2 bases from V and 4 bases from J, the junction contained 1 base not matched to a gene. The CDR3 covers 13 residues. Germline CDR1 SGHAT, CDR2 FQNNGV. CDR3 DNA sequence: TGTGCCAGCAGCTTAAACAGGGGCACTGAAGCTTTCTTT. Its translation: CASSLNRGTEAFF.

The chain recombines TRBV7-9 with TRBJ1-3; tentative D call: TRBD1 (6 bases). Trimming stripped 11 bases from V and 1 base from J, with 15 bases between. Germline CDR1 and CDR2: SEHNR and FQNEAQ (reference sequence). The CDR3 has 14 residues. The CDR3 reads CAQLAGASGNTIYF. CDR3 DNA: TGTGCCCAGTTGGCAGGGGCTTCTGGAAACACCATATATTTT.

The chain has TRBV18 and TRBJ1-2; D remains unclear. This CDR3 is 13 amino acids long. V was clipped by 3 bases and J by 4 bases, with 9 bases between them. Germline CDR1 KGHSH, CDR2 LQKENI. Here the CDR3 DNA reads TGTGCCAGCTCACCTGACCCCCTCTATGGCTACACCTTC. This codes for CASSPDPLYGYTF. Variable domain in full (rest from reference TRBV18 and TRBJ1-2): NAGVMQNPRHLVRRRGQEARLRCSPMKGHSHVYWYRQLPEEGLKFMVYLQKENIIDESGMPKERFSAEFPKEGPSILRIQQVVRGDSAAYFCASSPDPLYGYTFGSGTRLTVV.